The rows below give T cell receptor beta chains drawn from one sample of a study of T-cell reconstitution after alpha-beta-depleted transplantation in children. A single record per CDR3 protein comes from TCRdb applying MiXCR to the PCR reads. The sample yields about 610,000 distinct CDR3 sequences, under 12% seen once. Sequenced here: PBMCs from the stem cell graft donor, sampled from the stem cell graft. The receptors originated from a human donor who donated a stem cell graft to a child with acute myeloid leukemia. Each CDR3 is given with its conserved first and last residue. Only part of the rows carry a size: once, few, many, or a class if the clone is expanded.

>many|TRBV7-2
CASSLAHLAGGVNEQFF
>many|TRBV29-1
CSVERTGGKDTQYF
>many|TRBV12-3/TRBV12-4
CANLRGNEQFF
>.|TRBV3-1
CASSQERVTIPPYEQYF
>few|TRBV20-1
CSAPPRGRGTDTQYF
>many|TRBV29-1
CSAQPGQGAGELFF
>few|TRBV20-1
CSASRQGSGTEAFF
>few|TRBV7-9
CASSPIYGSYEQYF
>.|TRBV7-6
CASSRNPGKETQYF
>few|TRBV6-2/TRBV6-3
CASSGLAGLRDTQYF
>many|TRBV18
CASSPPSQFTDTQYF
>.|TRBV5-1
CASSQRTPPTDTQYF
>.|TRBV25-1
CASSLDTYTGELFF
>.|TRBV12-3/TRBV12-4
CASSLRREGLHEQYF
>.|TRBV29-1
CSVSGGRYEQYF
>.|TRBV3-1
CASSDRPAGEQFF
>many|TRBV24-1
CATSDLLKTGGNTQYF
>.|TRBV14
CASSQGGRSAEAFF
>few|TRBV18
CASPEGGDVSYEQYF
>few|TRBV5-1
CASSPFQDRATEAFF
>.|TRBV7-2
CASSLGVGGAKNIQYF
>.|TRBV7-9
CASSLTGGGDFNQPQHF
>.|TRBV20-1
CSAQKITGIGQPQHF
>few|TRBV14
CASSHLMAPLEEQYF
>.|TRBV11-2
CASSWGGARKNIQYF
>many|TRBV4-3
CASSRLAGVENEQFF
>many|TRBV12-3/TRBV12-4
CASSRPAGDEQFF
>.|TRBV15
CATSRDGMSSYEQYF
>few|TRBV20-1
CSAPDSTSTDTQYF
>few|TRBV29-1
CSVTPRRTVESTDTQYF
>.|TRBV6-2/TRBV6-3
CASRSAGNTGELFF
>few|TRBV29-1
CSVAGQGQWYEQYF
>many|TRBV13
CASSRPGTSEQFF
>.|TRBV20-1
CSAIKTGVMETQYF
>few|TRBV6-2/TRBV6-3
CASSYRASGSLSSYNEQFF
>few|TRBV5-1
CASSFSRNQETQYF
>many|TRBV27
CASSLSEGTGRYF
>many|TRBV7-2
CASSLDVRVKTQYF
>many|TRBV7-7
CASSLGPDYEQYF
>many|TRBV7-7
CASSERLAGRTNQETQYF
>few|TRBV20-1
CSARDMTPGELFF
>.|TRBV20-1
CSAIVSGSTDTQYF
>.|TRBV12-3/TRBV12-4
CASSREGLYEQYF
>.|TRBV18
CASSPDIDTEAFF
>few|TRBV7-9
CASSPGTPGAGELFF
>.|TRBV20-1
CSADSIMNTEAFF
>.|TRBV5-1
CASSLWRDSTDTQYF
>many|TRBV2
CASIEVRPYNEQFF